This entry is about one T cell receptor beta chain. Its specificity is not known. In unsorted samples, genomic DNA was obtained using about 90 million PBMCs. This specimen comes from a study of shared clonotypes between healthy human individuals. Loaded into unsorted PBMC replicate PCRs was around 330 ng DNA, 25,000 to 35,000 T cell genomes. In the original analysis: Junction-only immunoSEQ data arrived without quality scores, meaning filtering differed. Profiling relied on immunoSEQ multiplex PCR, and the TCRdb table lists in-frame clones only, not all of them. V and J calls and clone size are as listed in that table; D and trimming were resolved from the DNA. The table lists hundreds of thousands of clones, 76% of them singletons. The study's findings and limits: Limitation of the genetic and exposure-history diversity represented came from the few donors.

Germline V gene sequence: CDR1 LNHDA, CDR2 SQIVND (reference sequence). The CDR3 sequence is 15 residues long. After removal of 5 bases from V and 3 bases from J, the junction contained 10 bases not matched to a gene. The sequence derives from a woman aged 40 to 50 in good health. Some clones in this sample may be carry-over from other donors' samples. Sample: PBMCs. The V gene is TRBV19, the J gene TRBJ2-7; 7 bases align to TRBD1. The CDR3 coding sequence is TGTGCCAGTAGTTCCCCCGGGACAGAGGACTACGAGCAGTACTTC. Encoded protein: CASSSPGTEDYEQYF.